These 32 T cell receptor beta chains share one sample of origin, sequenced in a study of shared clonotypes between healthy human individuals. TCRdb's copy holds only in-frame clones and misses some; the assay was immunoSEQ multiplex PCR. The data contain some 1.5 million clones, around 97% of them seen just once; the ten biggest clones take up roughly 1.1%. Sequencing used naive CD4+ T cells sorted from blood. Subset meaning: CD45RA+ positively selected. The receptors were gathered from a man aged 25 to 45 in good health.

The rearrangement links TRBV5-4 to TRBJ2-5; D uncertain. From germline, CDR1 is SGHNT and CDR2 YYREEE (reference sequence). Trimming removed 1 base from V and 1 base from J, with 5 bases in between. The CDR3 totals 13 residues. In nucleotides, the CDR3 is TGTGCCAGCAGCTTGAACACCCAAGAGACCCAGTACTTC. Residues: CASSLNTQETQYF.

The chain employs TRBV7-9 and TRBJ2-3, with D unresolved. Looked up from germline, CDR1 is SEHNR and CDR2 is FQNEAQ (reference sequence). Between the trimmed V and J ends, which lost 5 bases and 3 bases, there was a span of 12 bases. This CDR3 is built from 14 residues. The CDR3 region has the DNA TGTGCCAGCAGCCCCCTCGGTGGTACAGATACGCAGTATTTT. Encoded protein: CASSPLGGTDTQYF.

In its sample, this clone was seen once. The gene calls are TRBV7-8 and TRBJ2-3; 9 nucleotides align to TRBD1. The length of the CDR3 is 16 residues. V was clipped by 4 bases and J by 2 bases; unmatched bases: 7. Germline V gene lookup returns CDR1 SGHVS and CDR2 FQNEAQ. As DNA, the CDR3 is TGTGCCAGCAGCTCCGTCCGGACAGGGGTCACAGATACGCAGTATTTT. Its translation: CASSSVRTGVTDTQYF.

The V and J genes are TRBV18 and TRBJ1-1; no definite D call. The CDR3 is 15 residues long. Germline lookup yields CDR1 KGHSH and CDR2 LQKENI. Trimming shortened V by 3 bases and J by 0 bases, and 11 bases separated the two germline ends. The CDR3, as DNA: TGTGCCAGCTCACCCCTCTGGACGGTGAACACTGAAGCTTTCTTT. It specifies CASSPLWTVNTEAFF.

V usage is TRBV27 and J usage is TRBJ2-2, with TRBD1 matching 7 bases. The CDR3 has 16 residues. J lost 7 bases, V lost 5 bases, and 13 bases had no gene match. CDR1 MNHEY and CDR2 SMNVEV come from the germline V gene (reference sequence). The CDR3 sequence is CASSRAIDRAGGELFF. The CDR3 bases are TGTGCCAGCAGTCGGGCTATTGACAGGGCGGGCGGGGAGCTGTTTTTT.

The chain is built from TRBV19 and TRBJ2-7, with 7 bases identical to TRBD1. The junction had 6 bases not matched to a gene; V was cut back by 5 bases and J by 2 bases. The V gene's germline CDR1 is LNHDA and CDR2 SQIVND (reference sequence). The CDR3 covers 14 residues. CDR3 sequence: CASSGRGLTYEQYF. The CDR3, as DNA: TGTGCCAGTAGTGGTAGGGGGCTTACCTACGAGCAGTACTTC.

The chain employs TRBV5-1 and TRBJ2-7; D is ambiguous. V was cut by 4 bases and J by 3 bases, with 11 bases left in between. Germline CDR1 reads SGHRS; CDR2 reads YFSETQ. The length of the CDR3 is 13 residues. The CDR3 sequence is CASSRPPNYEQYF. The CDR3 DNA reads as TGCGCCAGCAGCCGACCCCCAAACTACGAGCAGTACTTC.

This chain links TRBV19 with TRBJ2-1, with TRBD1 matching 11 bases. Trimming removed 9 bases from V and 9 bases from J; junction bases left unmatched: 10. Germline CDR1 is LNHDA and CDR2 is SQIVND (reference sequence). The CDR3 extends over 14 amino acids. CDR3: CASGDRGTSLEQFF. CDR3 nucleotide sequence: TGTGCCAGCGGGGACAGGGGGACTTCTCTTGAGCAGTTCTTC.

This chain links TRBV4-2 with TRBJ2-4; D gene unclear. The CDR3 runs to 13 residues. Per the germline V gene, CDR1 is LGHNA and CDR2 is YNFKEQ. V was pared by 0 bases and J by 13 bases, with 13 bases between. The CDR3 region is CASSQDAILRQYF. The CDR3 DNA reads TGTGCCAGCAGCCAAGATGCGATTCTTCGACAGTACTTC.

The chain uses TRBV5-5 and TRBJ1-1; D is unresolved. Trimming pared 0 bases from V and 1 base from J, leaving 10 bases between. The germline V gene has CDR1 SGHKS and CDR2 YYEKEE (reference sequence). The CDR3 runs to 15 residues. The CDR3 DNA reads TGTGCCAGCAGCTTGGGAGTTCTGGGGAACACTGAAGCTTTCTTT. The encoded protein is CASSLGVLGNTEAFF.

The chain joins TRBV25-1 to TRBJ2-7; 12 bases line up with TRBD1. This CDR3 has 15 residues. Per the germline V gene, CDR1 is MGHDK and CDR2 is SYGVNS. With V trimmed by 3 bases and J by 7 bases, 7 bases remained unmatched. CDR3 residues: CASSDVGQGAREQYF. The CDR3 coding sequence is TGTGCCAGCAGTGACGTGGGACAGGGGGCGCGAGAGCAGTACTTC.

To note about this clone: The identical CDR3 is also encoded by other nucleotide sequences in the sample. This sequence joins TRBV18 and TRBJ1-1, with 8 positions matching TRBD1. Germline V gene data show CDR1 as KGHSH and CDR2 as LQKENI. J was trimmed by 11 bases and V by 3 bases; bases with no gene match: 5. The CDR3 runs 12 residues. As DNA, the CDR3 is TGTGCCAGCTCACCCGGACAGGGTTTGGCTTTCTTT. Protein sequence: CASSPGQGLAFF.

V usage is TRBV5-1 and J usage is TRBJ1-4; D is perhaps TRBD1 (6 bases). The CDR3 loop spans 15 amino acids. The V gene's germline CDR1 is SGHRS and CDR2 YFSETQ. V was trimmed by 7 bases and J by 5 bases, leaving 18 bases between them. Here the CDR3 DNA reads TGCGCCAGCGGGGACCCCGGGACACTCAATGAAAAACTGTTTTTT. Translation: CASGDPGTLNEKLFF.

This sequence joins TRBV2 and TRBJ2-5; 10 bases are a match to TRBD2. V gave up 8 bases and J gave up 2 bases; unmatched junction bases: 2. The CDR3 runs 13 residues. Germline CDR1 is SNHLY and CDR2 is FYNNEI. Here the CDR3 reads CASGTSEQETQYF. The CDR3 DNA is TGTGCCAGCGGGACTAGCGAGCAAGAGACCCAGTACTTC.

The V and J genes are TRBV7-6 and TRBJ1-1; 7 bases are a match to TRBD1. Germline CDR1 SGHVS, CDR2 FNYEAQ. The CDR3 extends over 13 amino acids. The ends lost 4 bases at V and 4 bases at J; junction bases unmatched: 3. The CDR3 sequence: CASSSRGSTEAFF. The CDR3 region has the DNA TGTGCCAGCAGCTCCAGGGGGTCCACTGAAGCTTTCTTT.

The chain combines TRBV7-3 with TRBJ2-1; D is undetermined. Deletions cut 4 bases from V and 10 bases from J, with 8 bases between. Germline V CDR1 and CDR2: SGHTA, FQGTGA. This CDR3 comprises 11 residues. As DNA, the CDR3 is TGTGCCAGCAGCTCGGGTCGAGAGCAGTTCTTC. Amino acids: CASSSGREQFF. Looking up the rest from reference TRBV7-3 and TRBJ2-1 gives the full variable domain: GAGVSQTPSNKVTEKGKYVELRCDPISGHTALYWYRQSLGQGPEFLIYFQGTGAADDSGLPNDRFFAVRPEGSVSTLKIQRTERGDSAVYLCASSSGREQFFGPGTRLTVL.

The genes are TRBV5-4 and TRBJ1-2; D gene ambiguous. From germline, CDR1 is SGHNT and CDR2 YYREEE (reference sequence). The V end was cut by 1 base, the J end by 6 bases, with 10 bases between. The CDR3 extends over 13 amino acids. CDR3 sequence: CASSLTTTNGYTF. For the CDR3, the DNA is TGTGCCAGCAGCTTGACGACGACTAATGGCTACACCTTC.

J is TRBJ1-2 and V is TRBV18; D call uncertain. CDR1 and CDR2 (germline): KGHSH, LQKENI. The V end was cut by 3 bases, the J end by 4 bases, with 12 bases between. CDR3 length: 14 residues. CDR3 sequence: CASSPGSIRYGYTF. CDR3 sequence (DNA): TGTGCCAGCTCACCGGGATCTATTCGCTATGGCTACACCTTC.

The CDR3 region has the DNA TGTGCCATCAGTGTCGTGGGAATCGGCACTGAAGCTTTCTTT. This codes for CAISVVGIGTEAFF. V gene TRBV10-3 combines with J gene TRBJ1-1; D gene unclear. The germline CDR1 and CDR2 sequences are ENHRY and SYGVKD. Between the trimmed V and J ends, which lost 4 bases and 4 bases, there was a span of 13 bases. This CDR3 region has 14 residues.

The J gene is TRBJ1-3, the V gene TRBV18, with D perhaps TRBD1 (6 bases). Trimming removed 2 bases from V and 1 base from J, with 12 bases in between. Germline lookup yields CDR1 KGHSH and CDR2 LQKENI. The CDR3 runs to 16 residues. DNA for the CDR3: TGTGCCAGCTCACCAGTCAGGGGACGGTCTGGAAACACCATATATTTT. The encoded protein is CASSPVRGRSGNTIYF.

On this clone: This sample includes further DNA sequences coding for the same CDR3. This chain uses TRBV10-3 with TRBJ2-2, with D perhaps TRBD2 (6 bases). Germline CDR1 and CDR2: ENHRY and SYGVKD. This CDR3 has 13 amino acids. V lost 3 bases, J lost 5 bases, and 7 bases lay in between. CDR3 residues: CAISDGRTGELFF. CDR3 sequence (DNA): TGTGCCATCAGTGACGGGAGAACCGGGGAGCTGTTTTTT.

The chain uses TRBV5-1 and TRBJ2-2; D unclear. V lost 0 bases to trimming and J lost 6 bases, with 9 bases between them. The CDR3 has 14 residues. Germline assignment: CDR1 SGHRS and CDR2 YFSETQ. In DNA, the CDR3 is TGCGCCAGCAGCTTGGTTAGGGTTGCCGGGGAGCTGTTTTTT. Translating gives CASSLVRVAGELFF.

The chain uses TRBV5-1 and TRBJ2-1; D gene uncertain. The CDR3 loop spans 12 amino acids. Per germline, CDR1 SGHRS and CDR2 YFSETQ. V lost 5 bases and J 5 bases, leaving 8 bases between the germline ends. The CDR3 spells CASSIAHNEQFF. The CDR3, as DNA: TGCGCCAGCAGTATAGCCCACAATGAGCAGTTCTTC.

CDR3 residues: CASSLLGGGETDTQYF. In nucleotides, the CDR3 is TGTGCCAGCAGCTTACTTGGCGGAGGGGAGACAGATACGCAGTATTTT. The chain joins TRBV7-6 to TRBJ2-3; a possible D gene is TRBD2 (6 bases). V lost 2 bases and J 3 bases, leaving 15 bases between the germline ends. CDR1 and CDR2 (germline): SGHVS, FNYEAQ. CDR3 length: 16 residues.

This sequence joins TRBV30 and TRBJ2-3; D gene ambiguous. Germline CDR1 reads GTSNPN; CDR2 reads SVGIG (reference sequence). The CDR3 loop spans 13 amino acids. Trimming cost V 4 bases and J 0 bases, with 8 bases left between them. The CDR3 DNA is TGTGCCTGGATCGGTGTCAGCACAGATACGCAGTATTTT. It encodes CAWIGVSTDTQYF.

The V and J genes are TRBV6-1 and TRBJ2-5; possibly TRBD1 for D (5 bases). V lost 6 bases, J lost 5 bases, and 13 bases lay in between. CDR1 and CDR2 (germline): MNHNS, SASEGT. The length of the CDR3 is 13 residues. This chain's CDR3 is CASSRAGSETQYF. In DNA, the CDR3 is TGTGCCAGCAGCAGGGCAGGGTCGGAGACCCAGTACTTC.

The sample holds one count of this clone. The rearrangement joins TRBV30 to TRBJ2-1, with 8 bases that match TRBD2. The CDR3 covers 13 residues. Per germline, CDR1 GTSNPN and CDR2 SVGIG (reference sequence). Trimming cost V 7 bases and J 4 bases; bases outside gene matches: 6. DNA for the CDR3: TGTGCCTTGGGCGGGGGGATATACAATGAGCAGTTCTTC. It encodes CALGGGIYNEQFF.

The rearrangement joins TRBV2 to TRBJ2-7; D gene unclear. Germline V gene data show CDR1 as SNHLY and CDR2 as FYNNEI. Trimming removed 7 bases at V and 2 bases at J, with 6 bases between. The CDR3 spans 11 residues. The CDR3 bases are TGTGCCAGCAACGAGCCCTACGAGCAGTACTTC. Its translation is CASNEPYEQYF.

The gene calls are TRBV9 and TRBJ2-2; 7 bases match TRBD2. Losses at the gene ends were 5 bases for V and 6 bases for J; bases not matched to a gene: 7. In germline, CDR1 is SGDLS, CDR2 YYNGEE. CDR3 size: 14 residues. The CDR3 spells CASSTSVGAGELFF. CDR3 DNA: TGTGCCAGCAGTACTAGCGTGGGGGCCGGGGAGCTGTTTTTT.

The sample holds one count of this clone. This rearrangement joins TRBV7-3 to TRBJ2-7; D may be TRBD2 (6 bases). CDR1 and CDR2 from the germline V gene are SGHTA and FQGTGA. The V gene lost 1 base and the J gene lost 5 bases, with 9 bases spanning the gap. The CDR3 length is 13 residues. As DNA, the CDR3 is TGTGCCAGCAGCTTAAGGGGAGGAAACGAGCAGTACTTC. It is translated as CASSLRGGNEQYF.

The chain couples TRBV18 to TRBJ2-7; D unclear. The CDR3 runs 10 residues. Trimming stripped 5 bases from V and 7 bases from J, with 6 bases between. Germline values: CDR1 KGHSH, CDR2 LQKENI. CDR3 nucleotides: TGTGCCAGCTCAGACGGGGAGCAGTACTTC. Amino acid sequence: CASSDGEQYF.

The CDR3 bases are TGTGCCAGCAGCTTAGGTTTGTGGACAGGGGGGCACAAGACCCAGCATTTT. Protein: CASSLGLWTGGHKTQHF. The rearrangement links TRBV7-8 to TRBJ1-5; the match to TRBD1 covers 10 bases. Germline lookup yields CDR1 SGHVS and CDR2 FQNEAQ. Trimming took 1 base from V and 11 from J; bases not matched to a gene: 14. The CDR3 loop spans 17 amino acids.